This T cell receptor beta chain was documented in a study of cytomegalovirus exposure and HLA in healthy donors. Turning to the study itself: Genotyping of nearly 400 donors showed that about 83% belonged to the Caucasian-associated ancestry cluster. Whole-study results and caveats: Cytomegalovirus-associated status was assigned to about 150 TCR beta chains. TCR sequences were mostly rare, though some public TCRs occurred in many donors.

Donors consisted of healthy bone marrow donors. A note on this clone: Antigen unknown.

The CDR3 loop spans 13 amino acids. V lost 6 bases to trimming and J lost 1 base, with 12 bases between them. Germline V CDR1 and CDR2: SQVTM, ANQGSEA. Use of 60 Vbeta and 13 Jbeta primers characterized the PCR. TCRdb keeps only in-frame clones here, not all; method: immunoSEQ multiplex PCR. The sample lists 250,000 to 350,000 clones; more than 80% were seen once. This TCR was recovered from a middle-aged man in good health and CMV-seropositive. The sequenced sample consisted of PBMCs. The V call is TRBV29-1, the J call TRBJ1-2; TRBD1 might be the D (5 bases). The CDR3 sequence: CSVRGRVNYGYTF. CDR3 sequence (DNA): TGCAGCGTGCGGGGCCGCGTTAACTATGGCTACACCTTC.